Each of the 16 T cell receptor beta chains below was sequenced from the same sample in a study of blood T cell repertoires in COVID-19. The repertoire was sequenced with immunoSEQ multiplex PCR; TCRdb's copy has only in-frame clones and lacks some. Of about 260,000 clones in the sample, more than 70% were seen once. Sequenced input: PBMCs or T cells enriched from blood (not recorded which). The receptors stem from a middle-aged woman with acute COVID-19.

In regard to this clone: One junction end does not reproduce the germline sequence, and a read error may be involved. The chain employs TRBV4-2 and TRBJ2-1; a weak D match, TRBD2 (6 bases). The CDR3 runs to 15 residues. Germline V gives CDR1 LGHNA, CDR2 YNFKEQ. CDR3 residues: CASTQLGGRYNEQFF. Here the CDR3 DNA reads TGTGCCAGCACCCAACTAGGAGGGCGGTACAATGAGCAGTTCTTC.

About this clone itself: The junction shows a germline mismatch at one end, possibly a read error. The chain links TRBV7-2 to TRBJ2-5; 7 nucleotides agree with TRBD2. The CDR3 sequence is 17 residues long. The V gene's germline CDR1 is SGHTA and CDR2 FQGNSA. CDR3 in DNA: TGTGTCAGCAGCTTATATTCAACGGGAGGCCAGGAAGAGACCCAGTACTTC. Translated: CVSSLYSTGGQEETQYF.

The CDR3 DNA follows: TGTGCCATCAGCGTTGGACAGCGCCAAGAGACCCAGTACTTC. Translation gives CAISVGQRQETQYF. This chain links TRBV10-3 with TRBJ2-5; possibly TRBD1 for D (6 bases). The germline V and J ends were trimmed by 6 bases and 1 base, with 12 bases remaining between them. The germline gives CDR1 ENHRY, CDR2 SYGVKD. CDR3 length: 14 residues.

A remark on this clone: At the DNA level, this CDR3 is encoded by other sequences in the same sample as well. This chain uses TRBV5-1 with TRBJ2-2; D not resolved. This CDR3 comprises 14 residues. The germline gives CDR1 SGHRS, CDR2 YFSETQ. The ends were cut back, 0 bases at V and 0 bases at J, with 3 bases in the middle. CDR3 residues: CASSLAANTGELFF. In nucleotides, the CDR3 is TGCGCCAGCAGCTTGGCGGCGAACACCGGGGAGCTGTTTTTT. Supplemented by reference TRBV5-1 and TRBJ2-2, the full variable domain reads KAGVTQTPRYLIKTRGQQVTLSCSPISGHRSVSWYQQTPGQGLQFLFEYFSETQRNKGNFPGRFSGRQFSNSRSEMNVSTLELGDSALYLCASSLAANTGELFFGEGSRLTVL.

The chain couples TRBV27 to TRBJ1-1; D not certain. The CDR3 runs to 14 residues. Germline V gives CDR1 MNHEY, CDR2 SMNVEV (reference sequence). The V end was cut by 5 bases, the J end by 0 bases, with 10 bases between. CDR3 coding DNA: TGTGCCAGCAGTCTCTCCCGTTTGAACACTGAAGCTTTCTTT. This gives the protein CASSLSRLNTEAFF.

The chain links TRBV12-5 to TRBJ1-2; 9 nucleotides agree with TRBD1. This CDR3 spans 15 amino acids. V gave up 0 bases and J gave up 7 bases; unmatched junction bases: 6. CDR1 is LGHNT and CDR2 is FRNRAP in the germline V gene. The CDR3, as DNA: TGTGCTAGTGGTTTGGTCCCGGGACAGGGAAGTGGCTACACCTTC. It specifies CASGLVPGQGSGYTF.

The chain uses TRBV18 and TRBJ1-1, with D possibly matching TRBD1 (6 bases). Trimming shortened V by 5 bases and J by 5 bases, and 12 bases separated the two germline ends. CDR1 is KGHSH and CDR2 is LQKENI in the germline V gene. The CDR3 runs to 13 residues. The CDR3 coding sequence is TGTGCCAGCTCAATGGACAGACGGACTGAAGCTTTCTTT. It codes for CASSMDRRTEAFF.

The CDR3 spells CSAGTSVTYNEQFF. DNA for the CDR3: TGCAGCGCGGGGACTAGCGTTACCTACAATGAGCAGTTCTTC. This chain joins TRBV29-1 and TRBJ2-1; the match to TRBD2 covers 10 bases. Trimming took 7 bases from V and 2 from J; bases not matched to a gene: 5. CDR1 is SQVTM and CDR2 is ANQGSEA in the germline V gene. CDR3 length equals 14 residues.

The chain links TRBV5-4 to TRBJ1-2, with TRBD1 identical over 8 bases. V was pared by 0 bases and J by 6 bases, with 1 base of the junction left unmatched. There are 13 residues in the CDR3. The germline V gene encodes CDR1 SGHNT and CDR2 YYREEE (reference sequence). CDR3 sequence (DNA): TGTGCCAGCAGCTTGGCACAGGGGGATGGCTACACCTTC. Translation gives CASSLAQGDGYTF. Together with reference TRBV5-4 and TRBJ1-2, the CDR3 gives the full variable domain: ETGVTQSPTHLIKTRGQQVTLRCSSQSGHNTVSWYQQALGQGPQFIFQYYREEENGRGNFPPRFSGLQFPNYSSELNVNALELDDSALYLCASSLAQGDGYTFGSGTRLTVV.

As regards this clone: One end of the junction varies from germline; a read error may be responsible. The chain uses TRBV7-2 and TRBJ1-1; D gene ambiguous. CDR1 and CDR2 (germline): SGHTA, FQGNSA. This CDR3 region has 14 residues. The CDR3 reads CASSLLYGNPEAFF. For the CDR3, the DNA is TGTGCCAGCAGCTTACTGTACGGGAACCCTGAAGCTTTCTTT.

This clone was counted once. This chain connects TRBV6-4 to TRBJ2-5; 13 bases match TRBD2. CDR3 length: 15 residues. From germline, CDR1 is MRHNA and CDR2 SNTAGT. V trimming: 3 bases; J trimming: 2 bases; junction bases outside the gene matches: 0. CDR3 sequence reads: CASSETSGGQETQYF. The CDR3 nucleotides are TGTGCCAGCAGTGAGACTAGCGGGGGGCAAGAGACCCAGTACTTC.

The chain couples TRBV18 to TRBJ1-4, with unresolved D. The germline CDR1 and CDR2 sequences are KGHSH and LQKENI. The V end lost 0 bases, the J end lost 5 bases, and 7 bases lay between the germline ends. CDR3 length: 14 residues. For the CDR3, the DNA is TGTGCCAGCTCACCACCGGTTGAGAATGAAAAACTGTTTTTT. Protein product: CASSPPVENEKLFF.

This clone was counted only a few times. The chain carries TRBV5-1 and TRBJ2-1; TRBD2 agrees at 13 bases. This CDR3 has 16 residues. Germline V gene lookup returns CDR1 SGHRS and CDR2 YFSETQ. V was pared by 4 bases and J by 9 bases, with 10 bases of the junction left unmatched. CDR3 protein: CASSLGTSGMGGEQFF. In DNA, the CDR3 is TGCGCCAGCAGCCTTGGGACTAGCGGGATGGGTGGTGAGCAGTTCTTC.

This chain uses TRBV18 with TRBJ2-7, with TRBD1 matching over 7 bases. From germline, CDR1 is KGHSH and CDR2 LQKENI. CDR3 length equals 14 residues. Trimming took 7 bases from V and 6 from J; bases not matched to a gene: 12. The DNA for the CDR3 is TGTGCCAGCTGTCGAATACCCGGGACAGCCGAGCAGTACGTC. It yields the protein CASCRIPGTAEQYV.

A note on this clone: The same CDR3 arises from other DNA sequences in this sample as well. The chain couples TRBV19 to TRBJ1-1; D gene uncertain. Germline CDR1 and CDR2: LNHDA and SQIVND (reference sequence). CDR3 length: 12 residues. V was pared by 0 bases and J by 6 bases, with 5 bases between. CDR3 amino acids: CASSIDRAEAFF. Here the CDR3 DNA reads TGTGCCAGTAGTATAGATCGCGCTGAAGCTTTCTTT. Looking up the rest from reference TRBV19 and TRBJ1-1 gives the full variable domain: DGGITQSPKYLFRKEGQNVTLSCEQNLNHDAMYWYRQDPGQGLRLIYYSQIVNDFQKGDIAEGYSVSREKKESFPLTVTSAQKNPTAFYLCASSIDRAEAFFGQGTRLTVV.

The genes are TRBV7-9 and TRBJ1-4; possible D gene TRBD1, 5 bases. Trimming took 1 base from V and 7 from J, leaving 16 bases between them. CDR1 and CDR2 from the germline V gene are SEHNR and FQNEAQ (reference sequence). This CDR3 has 16 residues. The CDR3 reads CASSLEGDSRIEKLFF. In DNA, the CDR3 is TGTGCCAGCAGCTTAGAAGGCGACAGCAGGATTGAAAAACTGTTTTTT. The complete variable domain, with remaining parts taken from reference TRBV7-9 and TRBJ1-4, reads DTGVSQNPRHKITKRGQNVTFRCDPISEHNRLYWYRQTLGQGPEFLTYFQNEAQLEKSRLLSDRFSAERPKGSFSTLEIQRTEQGDSAMYLCASSLEGDSRIEKLFFGSGTQLSVL.